This T cell receptor (beta chain) was captured in a study of blood T cell repertoires in COVID-19. For the study at large: Acute and convalescent COVID-19 specimens originated in the United States, Italy and Spain. PBMCs, B-cell-depleted T cells, or T cells provided the cDNA or gDNA that made up the material.

Measured with immunoSEQ multiplex PCR; TCRdb has only the in-frame clones, and not every one. Counted here are 350,000 to 450,000 clones, approximately 89% occurring once; the ten biggest clones make up 1.5% to 2.5%. The germline CDR1 and CDR2 sequences are SGHRS and YFSETQ. The CDR3 is made up of 14 amino acids. Trimming took off 0 bases at V and 2 bases at J, with 6 bases between the two ends. Participants' reported clinical history set cohort assignment. The sequencing sample was made of PBMCs or T cells enriched from blood (not recorded which). The rearrangement links TRBV5-1 to TRBJ1-3, with D hard to call. This TCR derives from a man in his forties or fifties in a cohort exposed to, infected with or recovered from COVID-19 (not recorded which). The CDR3 loop is CASSLDGAGNTIYF. CDR3 nucleotides: TGCGCCAGCAGCTTGGACGGGGCTGGAAACACCATATATTTT.